This T cell receptor (beta chain) was captured by sequencing in a study of blood T cell repertoires in COVID-19. Recovered Cohort 3 donors showed two negative PCRs, clearance, or symptom resolution. Here immunoSEQ multiplex PCR was the method, and the copy in TCRdb shows in-frame clones only, minus some. The sample comprises more than 110,000 clones, 80% to 90% of which are singletons, and roughly 3.9% rests with the top ten. This sequence was found in a man between 50 and 59 years old who had recovered from COVID-19. The sequenced sample was PBMCs or T cells enriched from blood (not recorded which).

CDR3 nucleotides: TGCGCCAGCAGCCGGACACAAACGAGCCAAGAGACCCAGTACTTC. Its protein product is CASSRTQTSQETQYF. This chain joins TRBV5-1 and TRBJ2-5; weak D call: TRBD1 (5 bases). CDR3 size: 15 residues. Germline CDR1 and CDR2: SGHRS and YFSETQ. Between the trimmed V and J ends, which lost 4 bases and 1 base, there was a span of 14 bases.